This entry lists 27 T cell receptor beta chains sequenced from one sample in a study of shared T cell receptors in the human thymus. TCRdb's copy holds only in-frame clones and misses some; the assay was immunoSEQ multiplex PCR. The sample lists some 660,000 clones; more than 75% were seen once. This sample also belongs to another study, concerning human thymus T cells.

Sequenced sample: thymocytes. The receptor source for this set is a boy under three years old with a congenital heart defect.

V is TRBV28 and J is TRBJ1-2; D gene unclear. The V end was cut by 2 bases, the J end by 7 bases, with 14 bases between. Per germline, CDR1 MDHEN and CDR2 SYDVKM. This CDR3 has 14 residues. CDR3 residues: CASSLVPDIRGYTF. DNA for the CDR3: TGTGCCAGCAGTTTAGTCCCTGACATCCGTGGCTACACCTTC.

The V call is TRBV30, the J call TRBJ2-7; TRBD2 is a possible D gene (6 bases). CDR1 and CDR2 (germline): GTSNPN, SVGIG (reference sequence). The CDR3 is made up of 13 amino acids. V lost 2 bases and J 0 bases, leaving 8 bases between the germline ends. In nucleotides, the CDR3 is TGTGCCTGGAGTTCGACTAGCTCCTACGAGCAGTACTTC. Translating it yields CAWSSTSSYEQYF.

The chain joins TRBV25-1 to TRBJ2-3; D may be TRBD2 (5 bases). Per germline, CDR1 MGHDK and CDR2 SYGVNS. V lost 4 bases and J lost 1, with 9 bases in between. The CDR3 has 14 amino acids. The CDR3 DNA reads as TGTGCCAGCAGTGCCAGCGGCTGCACAGATACGCAGTATTTT. Translated: CASSASGCTDTQYF.

The chain recombines TRBV19 with TRBJ1-1, with 7 bases fitting TRBD1. The trim removed 7 bases at V and 5 bases at J, leaving 13 bases unmatched. Germline loops: CDR1 LNHDA, CDR2 SQIVND (reference sequence). CDR3 size: 15 residues. The CDR3 nucleotides read TGTGCCAGTACCACCCACCGACAGGGAGAGACTGAAGCTTTCTTT. Its translation is CASTTHRQGETEAFF.

V and J are TRBV5-4 and TRBJ2-5; no clear D. This CDR3 is 16 amino acids long. CDR1 and CDR2 from the germline V gene are SGHNT and YYREEE (reference sequence). V lost 2 bases to trimming and J lost 5 bases, with 19 bases between them. The CDR3 region has the DNA TGTGCCAGCAGCTTTTTTTCGCGACTGCATCAGGAGACCCAGTACTTC. It is translated as CASSFFSRLHQETQYF.

The genes are TRBV30 and TRBJ1-1; perhaps TRBD1 as D (6 bases). Trimming left V 2 bases short and J 1 base short, with 11 bases between. Per the germline V gene, CDR1 is GTSNPN and CDR2 is SVGIG (reference sequence). The CDR3 runs 14 residues. CDR3 sequence: CAWSPDRKNTEAFF. The DNA of the CDR3 is TGTGCCTGGAGTCCCGACAGGAAGAACACTGAAGCTTTCTTT.

The V and J genes are TRBV28 and TRBJ1-3; tentatively, D is TRBD1 (5 bases). Trimming removed 5 bases at V and 6 bases at J, with 32 bases between. The CDR3 extends over 20 amino acids. Germline values: CDR1 MDHEN, CDR2 SYDVKM. The CDR3 DNA follows: TGTGCCAGCAGTCGGAACCCACTCAAGACAGTTAGGGAAGACGAAAACACCATATATTTT. Protein: CASSRNPLKTVREDENTIYF. Variable domain in full (rest from reference TRBV28 and TRBJ1-3): DVKVTQSSRYLVKRTGEKVFLECVQDMDHENMFWYRQDPGLGLRLIYFSYDVKMKEKGDIPEGYSVSREKKERFSLILESASTNQTSMYLCASSRNPLKTVREDENTIYFGEGSWLTVV.

V gene TRBV5-1 combines with J gene TRBJ1-1; the D gene is possibly TRBD1 (5 bases). CDR1 and CDR2 from the germline V gene are SGHRS and YFSETQ. V was clipped by 0 bases and J by 1 base, with 16 bases between them. CDR3 length equals 17 residues. Written as DNA, the CDR3 is TGCGCCAGCAGCTTGGATAGGCACCGGGGGAGGAACACTGAAGCTTTCTTT. Protein product: CASSLDRHRGRNTEAFF.

V and J are TRBV19 and TRBJ1-5; 8 positions agree with TRBD1. This CDR3 region has 15 residues. V was clipped by 3 bases and J by 5 bases; unmatched bases: 6. Germline CDR1 LNHDA, CDR2 SQIVND (reference sequence). The CDR3: CASSMGQGAHQPQHF. The CDR3 DNA reads as TGTGCCAGTAGTATGGGGCAGGGGGCGCATCAGCCCCAGCATTTT.

The chain has TRBV5-6 and TRBJ1-4; a possible D gene is TRBD1 (6 bases). The CDR3 sequence is 15 residues long. V lost 4 bases, J lost 3 bases, and 13 bases lay in between. Per germline, CDR1 SGHDT and CDR2 YYEEEE. Here the CDR3 DNA reads TGTGCCAGCAGCCCGGAAGGGGGTTCTAATGAAAAACTGTTTTTT. Amino acid sequence: CASSPEGGSNEKLFF.

The chain joins TRBV7-6 to TRBJ1-5, with 9 bases identical to TRBD1. CDR1 SGHVS and CDR2 FNYEAQ come from the germline V gene. V lost 2 bases and J lost 3; bases outside the gene matches: 8. The CDR3 contains 17 residues. CDR3 region: CASSLTPVQGANQPQHF. As DNA, the CDR3 is TGTGCCAGCAGCTTAACACCCGTACAGGGGGCCAATCAGCCCCAGCATTTT.

This chain links TRBV28 with TRBJ2-7; TRBD1 aligns across 7 bases. CDR3 size: 15 residues. Germline V gene data show CDR1 as MDHEN and CDR2 as SYDVKM. J was trimmed by 2 bases and V by 3 bases; bases with no gene match: 7. The CDR3 sequence is CASSLTQGIPYEQYF. The CDR3 DNA follows: TGTGCCAGCAGTTTGACACAGGGGATACCCTACGAGCAGTACTTC.

The chain employs TRBV13 and TRBJ1-1; D possibly corresponds to TRBD1 (5 bases). Germline V gives CDR1 PRHDT, CDR2 FYEKMQ (reference sequence). Trimming cost V 3 bases and J 4 bases, with 9 bases left between them. CDR3 length equals 13 residues. The DNA for the CDR3 is TGTGCCAGCAGCTTTCCCCAGGGCACTGAAGCTTTCTTT. Translating it yields CASSFPQGTEAFF.

The V call is TRBV29-1, the J call TRBJ1-2; maybe TRBD1 (6 bases). The CDR3 totals 17 residues. Germline V CDR1 and CDR2: SQVTM, ANQGSEA. V lost 7 bases to trimming and J lost 8 bases, with 32 bases between them. As DNA, the CDR3 is TGCAGCGCCGTCCGGTCAACCCCGCACGGGACAATGCAAGGCTACACCTTC. Encoded protein: CSAVRSTPHGTMQGYTF. Looking up the rest from reference TRBV29-1 and TRBJ1-2 gives the full variable domain: SAVISQKPSRDICQRGTSLTIQCQVDSQVTMMFWYRQQPGQSLTLIATANQGSEATYESGFVIDKFPISRPNLTFSTLTVSNMSPEDSSIYLCSAVRSTPHGTMQGYTFGSGTRLTVV.

This CDR3 is CASRQGQGGNYGYTF. CDR3 nucleotides: TGTGCCAGCAGGCAAGGACAGGGGGGTAACTATGGCTACACCTTC. The chain combines TRBV6-8 with TRBJ1-2, with 10 bases lining up with TRBD1. Per the germline V gene, CDR1 is MNHGY and CDR2 is SAAAGT. This CDR3 is 15 amino acids long. The trim removed 6 bases at V and 1 base at J, leaving 5 bases unmatched.

This chain connects TRBV9 to TRBJ2-3; D possibly corresponds to TRBD2 (6 bases). From germline, CDR1 is SGDLS and CDR2 YYNGEE. V dropped 0 bases and J dropped 1 base, with 12 bases sitting between them. The CDR3 is 16 residues long. The CDR3: CASSVAGGNGTDTQYF. Written as DNA, the CDR3 is TGTGCCAGCAGCGTAGCTGGCGGGAATGGCACAGATACGCAGTATTTT.

This rearrangement joins TRBV28 to TRBJ2-7, with 8 positions matching TRBD1. Germline V gene data show CDR1 as MDHEN and CDR2 as SYDVKM. The CDR3 is 16 amino acids. The V and J ends lost 6 bases and 3 bases, in that order; junction bases with no gene match: 13. The DNA for the CDR3 is TGTGCCAGCAGAACCCAAGACAGGGGCACCTTCTACGAGCAGTACTTC. This sequence encodes CASRTQDRGTFYEQYF.

The rearrangement joins TRBV5-6 to TRBJ2-2; TRBD2 agrees at 11 bases. The germline V gene encodes CDR1 SGHDT and CDR2 YYEEEE. The CDR3 contains 16 residues. V shed 2 bases and J 6 bases; nucleotides not matched to a gene: 6. Here the CDR3 DNA reads TGTGCCAGCAGCTTAGCGCTAGCGGGAGGATCCGGGGAGCTGTTTTTT. Translation gives CASSLALAGGSGELFF.

This clone appeared a few times. V gene TRBV19 combines with J gene TRBJ2-7; a weak D match, TRBD1 (6 bases). Per germline, CDR1 LNHDA and CDR2 SQIVND (reference sequence). The CDR3 extends over 12 amino acids. Trimming took 5 bases from V and 5 from J, leaving 10 bases between them. CDR3: CASSLQGDEQYF. The CDR3 coding sequence is TGTGCCAGTAGTTTACAGGGAGACGAGCAGTACTTC.

This chain joins TRBV23-1 and TRBJ1-1; 8 bases agree with TRBD1. TRBV23-1 is flagged as an ORF with uncertain function. The CDR3 covers 14 residues. The ends lost 4 bases at V and 3 bases at J; junction bases unmatched: 4. CDR3 nucleotide sequence: TGCGCCAGCAGTCTTGGACAGGGTCACACTGAAGCTTTCTTT. This translates into CASSLGQGHTEAFF.

This chain links TRBV28 with TRBJ2-7; 11 nucleotides match TRBD2. There are 16 residues in the CDR3. V was clipped by 4 bases and J by 7 bases; unmatched bases: 12. Germline V gene sequence: CDR1 MDHEN, CDR2 SYDVKM. The CDR3 bases are TGTGCCAGCAGTTGTTTTCTAGCGGGAGGTTTGGGAGAGCAGTACTTC. Translated: CASSCFLAGGLGEQYF.

The chain joins TRBV19 to TRBJ2-5; TRBD2 matches 9 bases. The V and J ends lost 4 bases and 5 bases, in that order; junction bases with no gene match: 5. This CDR3 has 14 residues. Germline V lookup: CDR1 LNHDA, CDR2 SQIVND (reference sequence). The CDR3 loop is CASSTGGGAETQYF. CDR3 nucleotides: TGTGCCAGTAGTACGGGCGGGGGGGCGGAGACCCAGTACTTC.

V usage is TRBV18 and J usage is TRBJ1-3; perhaps TRBD1 as D (6 bases). CDR3 size: 15 residues. Per germline, CDR1 KGHSH and CDR2 LQKENI. V was pared by 5 bases and J by 0 bases, with 11 bases between. CDR3 sequence: CASSSGQISGNTIYF. The DNA for the CDR3 is TGTGCCAGCTCATCAGGACAGATCTCTGGAAACACCATATATTTT.

The rearrangement joins TRBV27 to TRBJ2-3, with 7 bases aligning to TRBD2. CDR3 length equals 16 residues. Per the germline V gene, CDR1 is MNHEY and CDR2 is SMNVEV (reference sequence). V lost 4 bases to trimming and J lost 0 bases; unmatched junction nucleotides: 7. The CDR3 coding sequence is TGTGCCAGCAGTTCTCCAGCCGGGAGGAGCACAGATACGCAGTATTTT. Translating it yields CASSSPAGRSTDTQYF.

The V call is TRBV7-9, the J call TRBJ2-2, with 15 bases that match TRBD2. Germline lookup yields CDR1 SEHNR and CDR2 FQNEAQ (reference sequence). V lost 4 bases and J lost 3; bases outside the gene matches: 6. The CDR3 contains 18 residues. In nucleotides, the CDR3 is TGTGCCAGCAGCTCCCCGGGACTAGCGGGAGGAGACACCGGGGAGCTGTTTTTT. Translation gives CASSSPGLAGGDTGELFF.

The CDR3 region is CAIADRDSYEQYF. The DNA of the CDR3 is TGTGCCATCGCGGACAGGGACTCCTACGAGCAGTACTTC. This chain joins TRBV10-3 and TRBJ2-7; 8 nucleotides align to TRBD1. Germline V gene data show CDR1 as ENHRY and CDR2 as SYGVKD. The CDR3 is 13 residues long. V dropped 8 bases and J dropped 0; count of bases not matched to a gene: 3.

The CDR3 DNA is TGTGCCAGTCAGCTTGGGCCAGGTCCAGAAAAACTGTTTTTT. Its protein is CASQLGPGPEKLFF. The chain uses TRBV19 and TRBJ1-4, with unresolved D. The V and J ends lost 8 bases and 8 bases respectively, with 18 bases between them. Per germline, CDR1 LNHDA and CDR2 SQIVND (reference sequence). There are 14 residues in the CDR3.